These T cell receptor beta chains were read from a single sample in a study of OX40 agonist ivuxolimab in advanced cancers. Profiling relied on immunoSEQ multiplex PCR, and the TCRdb table lists in-frame clones only, not all of them. The repertoire holds about 18,000 clones, with approximately 80% as singletons. Sequenced here: CD4+ or CD8+ T cells sorted from blood, sampled in a trial of the OX40 agonist ivuxolimab. Receptors originate from an adult with an advanced solid tumor such as melanoma, head and neck, liver or kidney cancer. The CDR3 runs from the conserved cysteine through the conserved F or W. The D gene is left open where the match is weak. Clone size is given for some rows only: seen once, a few or many times, or a class if the clone is expanded.

abundance: -
j_gene: TRBJ2-3
v_gene: TRBV5-1
d_gene: -
len: 16
CDR3aa: CASSFSGGNLVDTQYF
CDR3nt: TGCGCCAGCAGCTTTTCCGGCGGGAACCTGGTCGATACGCAGTATTTT

abundance: -
j_gene: TRBJ2-5
v_gene: TRBV28
d_gene: TRBD2
len: 19
CDR3aa: CASSSSGLAGALKGKTQYF
CDR3nt: TGTGCCAGCAGTTCCAGCGGACTAGCGGGAGCCCTAAAGGGAAAGACCCAGTACTTC

abundance: -
j_gene: TRBJ2-2
v_gene: TRBV6-5
d_gene: -
len: 15
CDR3aa: CASSYPGPSTGELFF
CDR3nt: TGTGCCAGCAGTTATCCGGGTCCGAGCACCGGGGAGCTGTTTTTT

abundance: -
j_gene: TRBJ2-7
v_gene: TRBV10-3
d_gene: TRBD2
len: 16
CDR3aa: CAISGSGTSSFYEQYF
CDR3nt: TGTGCCATCAGTGGCTCCGGGACTAGCAGTTTCTACGAGCAGTACTTC

abundance: -
j_gene: TRBJ1-2
v_gene: TRBV19
d_gene: TRBD1
len: 14
CDR3aa: CASSPQRGPDGYTF
CDR3nt: TGTGCCAGTAGTCCCCAGAGGGGGCCCGATGGCTACACCTTC

abundance: few
j_gene: TRBJ1-2
v_gene: TRBV5-1
d_gene: -
len: 13
CDR3aa: CASREVSNYGYTF
CDR3nt: TGCGCCAGCAGGGAAGTATCTAACTATGGCTACACCTTC

abundance: few
j_gene: TRBJ1-2
v_gene: TRBV6-5
d_gene: TRBD1
len: 15
CDR3aa: CASRIGLTGAAGYTF
CDR3nt: TGTGCCAGCAGAATAGGGCTTACAGGGGCCGCTGGCTACACCTTC

abundance: -
j_gene: TRBJ2-1
v_gene: TRBV27
d_gene: TRBD1
len: 15
CDR3aa: CASSLLWDRAHEQFF
CDR3nt: TGTGCCAGCAGTTTACTCTGGGACAGGGCCCATGAGCAGTTCTTC

abundance: -
j_gene: TRBJ1-1
v_gene: TRBV7-2
d_gene: -
len: 12
CDR3aa: CASSPRGPEAFF
CDR3nt: TGTGCCAGCAGTCCCAGGGGCCCTGAAGCTTTCTTT

abundance: -
j_gene: TRBJ2-7
v_gene: TRBV4-3
d_gene: TRBD2
len: 15
CDR3aa: CASSQEAGDRYEQYF
CDR3nt: TGCGCCAGCAGCCAAGAGGCGGGAGACCGATACGAGCAGTACTTC

abundance: -
j_gene: TRBJ2-7
v_gene: TRBV7-2
d_gene: TRBD1
len: 17
CDR3aa: CASSYQTGLSGSYEQYF
CDR3nt: TGTGCCAGCAGTTACCAGACAGGGCTCTCAGGATCCTACGAGCAGTACTTC

abundance: -
j_gene: TRBJ1-2
v_gene: TRBV28
d_gene: -
len: 12
CDR3aa: CASSFMGGGYTF
CDR3nt: TGTGCCAGCAGTTTCATGGGCGGAGGCTACACCTTC

abundance: once
j_gene: TRBJ2-2
v_gene: TRBV2
d_gene: -
len: 14
CDR3aa: CASKVEQNTGELFF
CDR3nt: TGTGCCAGCAAGGTGGAGCAGAACACCGGGGAGCTGTTTTTT

abundance: -
j_gene: TRBJ1-2
v_gene: TRBV6-1
d_gene: -
len: 15
CDR3aa: CASSEADGGVYGYTF
CDR3nt: TGTGCCAGCAGTGAAGCAGACGGGGGGGTCTATGGCTACACCTTC

abundance: -
j_gene: TRBJ1-1
v_gene: TRBV9
d_gene: TRBD1
len: 14
CDR3aa: CASSVETTGTEAFF
CDR3nt: TGTGCCAGCAGCGTAGAGACGACAGGGACTGAAGCTTTCTTT

abundance: -
j_gene: TRBJ2-5
v_gene: TRBV6-5
d_gene: TRBD2
len: 15
CDR3aa: CASSLGLAGGETQYF
CDR3nt: TGTGCCAGCAGTTTGGGACTAGCGGGAGGCGAGACCCAGTACTTC

abundance: once
j_gene: TRBJ1-1
v_gene: TRBV13
d_gene: -
len: 15
CDR3aa: CASSFGTNRGPEAFF
CDR3nt: TGTGCCAGCAGCTTCGGGACAAACAGAGGCCCTGAAGCTTTCTTT

abundance: -
j_gene: TRBJ2-7
v_gene: TRBV5-4
d_gene: -
len: 11
CDR3aa: CATRGGYEQYF
CDR3nt: TGTGCCACCCGAGGGGGCTACGAGCAGTACTTC

abundance: -
j_gene: TRBJ2-3
v_gene: TRBV7-3
d_gene: -
len: 16
CDR3aa: CASSSRLGGVTDTQYF
CDR3nt: TGTGCCAGCAGCTCCCGACTGGGCGGGGTCACAGATACGCAGTATTTT

abundance: -
j_gene: TRBJ1-3
v_gene: TRBV4-3
d_gene: -
len: 15
CDR3aa: CASSQDIRNRNTIYF
CDR3nt: TGCGCCAGCAGCCAAGATATCAGGAATAGAAACACCATATATTTT

abundance: -
j_gene: TRBJ2-7
v_gene: TRBV9
d_gene: -
len: 15
CDR3aa: CASSVGAADPYEQYF
CDR3nt: TGTGCCAGCAGCGTAGGCGCTGCGGACCCCTACGAGCAGTACTTC

abundance: -
j_gene: TRBJ1-2
v_gene: TRBV2
d_gene: -
len: 11
CDR3aa: CASTMDYGYTF
CDR3nt: TGTGCCAGCACGATGGACTATGGCTACACCTTC

abundance: -
j_gene: TRBJ1-1
v_gene: TRBV6-5
d_gene: -
len: 10
CDR3aa: CASSRTEAFF
CDR3nt: TGTGCCAGCAGTCGCACTGAAGCTTTCTTT

abundance: -
j_gene: TRBJ2-1
v_gene: TRBV5-3
d_gene: TRBD2
len: 16
CDR3aa: CARSFIPSGSYNEQFF
CDR3nt: TGTGCCAGAAGCTTTATCCCTAGCGGGAGTTACAATGAGCAGTTCTTC

abundance: -
j_gene: TRBJ1-2
v_gene: TRBV6-1
d_gene: -
len: 14
CDR3aa: CASRMSGGVYGYTF
CDR3nt: TGTGCCAGCAGAATGTCTGGGGGGGTCTATGGCTACACCTTC

abundance: -
j_gene: TRBJ2-1
v_gene: TRBV7-6
d_gene: TRBD1
len: 14
CDR3aa: CASSPRTGGNEQFF
CDR3nt: TGTGCCAGCAGTCCCAGGACAGGGGGGAATGAGCAGTTCTTC

abundance: -
j_gene: TRBJ2-2
v_gene: TRBV28
d_gene: -
len: 11
CDR3aa: CATTITGELFF
CDR3nt: TGTGCCACCACAATAACCGGGGAGCTGTTTTTT

abundance: -
j_gene: TRBJ2-6
v_gene: TRBV11-2
d_gene: -
len: 16
CDR3aa: CASSRYRASGANVLTF
CDR3nt: TGTGCCAGCAGCCGTTACAGGGCCTCCGGGGCCAACGTCCTGACTTTC

abundance: -
j_gene: TRBJ1-5
v_gene: TRBV6-1
d_gene: -
len: 16
CDR3aa: CASSEMGVYSNQPQHF
CDR3nt: TGTGCCAGCAGTGAAATGGGAGTGTATAGCAATCAGCCCCAGCATTTT

abundance: -
j_gene: TRBJ2-7
v_gene: TRBV7-8
d_gene: -
len: 16
CDR3aa: CASSLQRSSLNYEQYF
CDR3nt: TGTGCCAGCAGCTTACAAAGGAGTAGCTTAAACTACGAGCAGTACTTC

abundance: once
j_gene: TRBJ2-7
v_gene: TRBV6-5
d_gene: -
len: 13
CDR3aa: CASSPQGPYEQYF
CDR3nt: TGTGCCAGCAGTCCCCAAGGTCCCTACGAGCAGTACTTC

abundance: -
j_gene: TRBJ1-2
v_gene: TRBV2
d_gene: TRBD1
len: 13
CDR3aa: CASSEGQGAGYTF
CDR3nt: TGTGCCAGCAGTGAAGGGCAGGGGGCTGGCTACACCTTC

abundance: -
j_gene: TRBJ1-2
v_gene: TRBV7-9
d_gene: -
len: 12
CDR3aa: CASSLESGGYTF
CDR3nt: TGTGCCAGCAGCCTAGAGAGCGGTGGCTACACCTTC

abundance: -
j_gene: TRBJ1-3
v_gene: TRBV11-3
d_gene: TRBD1
len: 15
CDR3aa: CASSPGQGPGNTIYF
CDR3nt: TGTGCCAGCAGCCCGGGACAGGGGCCCGGAAACACCATATATTTT

abundance: -
j_gene: TRBJ1-1
v_gene: TRBV4-1
d_gene: TRBD1
len: 16
CDR3aa: CASSQDRGLLNTEAFF
CDR3nt: TGCGCCAGCAGCCAAGACAGGGGGCTCCTGAACACTGAAGCTTTCTTT

abundance: -
j_gene: TRBJ2-3
v_gene: TRBV11-2
d_gene: TRBD2
len: 16
CDR3aa: CASSLVVGGGTDTQYF
CDR3nt: TGTGCCAGCAGCTTAGTCGTCGGGGGGGGCACAGATACGCAGTATTTT

abundance: -
j_gene: TRBJ1-1
v_gene: TRBV29-1
d_gene: TRBD1
len: 11
CDR3aa: CSVEDRDRAFF
CDR3nt: TGCAGCGTTGAAGATCGGGACAGGGCCTTCTTT

abundance: -
j_gene: TRBJ2-2
v_gene: TRBV29-1
d_gene: -
len: 15
CDR3aa: CSVDPGGANTGELFF
CDR3nt: TGCAGCGTTGATCCCGGGGGCGCGAACACCGGGGAGCTGTTTTTT

abundance: -
j_gene: TRBJ1-2
v_gene: TRBV19
d_gene: -
len: 13
CDR3aa: CASSIGTEYGYTF
CDR3nt: TGTGCCAGTAGTATAGGGACCGAGTATGGCTACACCTTC

abundance: -
j_gene: TRBJ2-2
v_gene: TRBV5-1
d_gene: -
len: 14
CDR3aa: CASSLAGYTGELFF
CDR3nt: TGCGCCAGCAGCTTGGCGGGGTACACCGGGGAGCTGTTTTTT

abundance: -
j_gene: TRBJ1-1
v_gene: TRBV6-9
d_gene: TRBD1
len: 13
CDR3aa: CASRQGSGTEAFF
CDR3nt: TGTGCCAGCAGACAGGGGTCGGGCACTGAAGCTTTCTTT

abundance: -
j_gene: TRBJ1-5
v_gene: TRBV19
d_gene: TRBD1
len: 15
CDR3aa: CASSFRQGGNQPQHF
CDR3nt: TGTGCCAGTAGCTTCAGACAGGGAGGCAATCAGCCCCAGCATTTT

abundance: -
j_gene: TRBJ2-7
v_gene: TRBV19
d_gene: -
len: 14
CDR3aa: CASSINSGTYEQYF
CDR3nt: TGTGCCAGTAGTATAAACTCGGGTACCTACGAGCAGTACTTC